The source of this TCR beta chain is a study of T cells in Graves' hyperthyroidism and ophthalmopathy (dated by TCRdb to between 2018 and 2020). About the investigation overall: Peripheral blood was sampled at the time of initial diagnosis, prior to any treatment. To identify TCR V-J signatures that set the groups apart, the researchers used a discovery cohort of about a hundred patients, made up of around 42 with Graves' ophthalmopathy and 57 with stable Graves' hyperthyroidism. An independent validation cohort of some 18 hyperthyroidism patients and approximately 17 patients who later progressed to ophthalmopathy tested prospective prediction of ophthalmopathy. The 90 to 100 discovery patients were randomly divided into training and test sets at a 7:3 ratio. Thyroid tissue and blood T-cell repertoires from about 6 Graves' hyperthyroidism patients were also compared in the study. Following sampling, methimazole starting at 30 mg daily was given to hyperthyroidism patients, and high-dose intravenous methylprednisolone was given to ophthalmopathy patients. According to the paper, TCR Vbeta CDR3 sequencing was carried out on 135 peripheral blood samples, which came from more than 40 ophthalmopathy, under 85 hyperthyroidism and roughly 17 progressor patients. Paper-wide results and their limitations: During validation, the model predicted progression to ophthalmopathy a median of around six months ahead of onset, with almost 71% sensitivity and about 75% specificity. Ophthalmopathy was separated from stable hyperthyroidism by a 13 V-J signature model, with just over 85% sensitivity and roughly 84% specificity obtained in cross-validation and 80%/75% obtained in testing. Blood samples also contained most of the expanded thyroid clonotypes (frequency above 0.001), which suggests that blood repertoires may reflect thyroid immune responses. Sample size was not statistically predetermined, and investigators were not blinded to group allocation.

The TCR beta CDR3 regions were amplified from RNA transcripts. The TCR CDR3 was subjected to a first round of RT-PCR using the HTBI primer set and the Qiagen OneStep RT-PCR kit. Libraries were constructed in a second round of multiplex PCR, after which size selection and purification were performed. The libraries were sequenced on an Illumina HiSeq2000 using paired-end 100 bp reads. The original pipeline was this. SOAPnuke was used to process the raw data, throwing out any read that contained adapters or uncalled bases, had a mean Phred below 15, or lacked an exact constant-primer or identifier match. COPE v1.2.5 was used to merge the high-quality paired reads, and each unique nucleotide sequence was defined as a clonotype. Clonotypes were aligned to IMGT TRBV, TRBD and TRBJ reference segments using MiTCR v1.1. Only V-J combinations with frequency above 0.0001, covering roughly 99% of repertoires, were analysed. The TCS score was defined as F50 (clonal expansion) divided by E x V (chaos), with BLOSUM62-based TCRdist calculated between CDR3 peptides within each V-J. Welch's t-statistics and random forest reduced 500 to 650 V-J features to 13, which were used in a naive Bayes classifier (R e1071). In TCRdb, the public reads were trimmed at Q25 with fastp and aligned with MiXCR, with productive beta chains retained. Merged by CDR3 protein, the rows form single entries marked with the most common genes and DNA. The V and J calls and clone size come from TCRdb's table, not from the authors' own analysis. This sample gives under 800,000 distinct CDR3 sequences in total; about 15% of them show up just once. 10% of the sample is held by the ten biggest clonotypes.

This clonotype was seen many times. Its antigen remains undetermined. Base quality data are lacking; no much larger clone is found one base away. The germline V gene supplies CDR1 MNHNS and CDR2 SASEGT. V loses 7 bases of germline sequence and J loses 2 bases, and the interval between the two ends is 15 bases. The CDR3 goes from the cysteine to the phenylalanine over 14 residues. Left in the record is the CDR3 DNA by itself, 42 bases read in frame from the first base. Graves' hyperthyroidism was defined as stable when no progression to ophthalmopathy occurred over 18 months of follow-up. Hyperthyroidism patients were aged 18 to 65 years and newly diagnosed, with disease duration of less than 2 months. Patients with uncontrolled infections, other autoimmune diseases, pregnancy or lactation were excluded. Diagnoses were established on the basis of clinical symptoms, serum thyroxine and TRAb, thyroid ultrasound, and orbital computed tomography. PBMCs were separated from roughly 10 ml of fresh peripheral blood using Ficoll-Paque density gradient centrifugation. Trizol reagent was used to extract total RNA, and RNA quality was then checked on an Agilent 2100 Bioanalyzer.

The sample consisted of blood. The receptor chain draws on TRBV6-1 and TRBJ2-7; TRBD1 might be the D gene, on 7 matching bases. The TCR comes from a woman younger than 30 with Graves' hyperthyroidism. For the CDR3, the sequence is CASTPGGQPYEQYF. In nucleotide form, the sequence is TGTGCCAGCACCCCCGGGGGACAGCCCTACGAGCAGTACTTC.